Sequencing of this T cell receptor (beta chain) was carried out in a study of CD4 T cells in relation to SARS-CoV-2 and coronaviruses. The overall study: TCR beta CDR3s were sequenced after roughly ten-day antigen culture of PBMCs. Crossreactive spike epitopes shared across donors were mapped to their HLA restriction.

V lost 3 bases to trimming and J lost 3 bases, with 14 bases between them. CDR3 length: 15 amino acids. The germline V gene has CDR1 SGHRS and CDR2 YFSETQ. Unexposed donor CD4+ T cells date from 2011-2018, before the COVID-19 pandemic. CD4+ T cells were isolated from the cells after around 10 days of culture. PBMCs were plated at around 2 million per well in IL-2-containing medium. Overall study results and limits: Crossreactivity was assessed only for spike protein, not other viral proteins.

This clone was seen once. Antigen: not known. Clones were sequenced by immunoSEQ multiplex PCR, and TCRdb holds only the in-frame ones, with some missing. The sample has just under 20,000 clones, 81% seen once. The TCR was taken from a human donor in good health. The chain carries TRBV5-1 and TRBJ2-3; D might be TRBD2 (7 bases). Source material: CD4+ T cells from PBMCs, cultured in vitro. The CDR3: CASSSTGGRTDTQYF. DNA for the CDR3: TGCGCCAGCAGCTCCACGGGGGGCAGGACAGATACGCAGTATTTT.